Below, 17 T cell receptor beta chains from the same sample are listed, as sequenced in a study of T cells in localized non-small cell lung cancer. Here immunoSEQ multiplex PCR was the method, and the copy in TCRdb shows in-frame clones only, minus some. The sample yields under 45,000 clones, 83% seen once. This specimen consisted of PBMCs, obtained before any cancer treatment. The source is a man between 40 and 69 years old with stage II lung adenocarcinoma.

Relative to its sample, this clone is medium-sized (0.01 to 0.1%). The chain links TRBV4-1 to TRBJ2-7; D uncertain. Trimming took off 1 base at V and 0 bases at J, with 10 bases between the two ends. Germline V gives CDR1 MGHRA, CDR2 YSYEKL. The CDR3 contains 15 residues. CDR3 amino acids: CASSQVPDASYEQYF. The CDR3 bases are TGCGCCAGCAGCCAAGTCCCGGACGCCTCCTACGAGCAGTACTTC.

The rearrangement joins TRBV7-2 to TRBJ2-6; D ambiguous. With 4 bases removed from V and 2 bases from J, the gap between germline ends came to 9 bases. CDR3 size: 15 residues. Germline CDR1 is SGHTA and CDR2 is FQGNSA. The CDR3 reads CASSSWQAGANVLTF. CDR3 sequence (DNA): TGTGCCAGCAGCTCCTGGCAGGCTGGGGCCAACGTCCTGACTTTC.

The V call is TRBV6-6, the J call TRBJ2-3, with D perhaps TRBD2 (6 bases). V lost 11 bases and J 2 bases, leaving 14 bases between the germline ends. Germline assignment: CDR1 MNHNY and CDR2 SVGAGI (reference sequence). CDR3 length: 13 amino acids. The CDR3 sequence: CAGHSGSTDTQYF. The CDR3 coding sequence is TGTGCCGGCCATAGCGGATCCACAGATACGCAGTATTTT.

The rearrangement uses TRBV14 and TRBJ2-7, with 7 bases aligning to TRBD2. This CDR3 has 15 amino acids. The germline V gene has CDR1 SGHDN and CDR2 FVKESK. J lost 3 bases, V lost 1 base, and 6 bases had no gene match. CDR3 in amino acids: CASSQGLAVIYEQYF. CDR3 sequence (DNA): TGTGCCAGCAGCCAAGGGCTAGCGGTGATCTACGAGCAGTACTTC. The entire variable domain, with the rest obtained from reference TRBV14 and TRBJ2-7, is as follows: EAGVTQFPSHSVIEKGQTVTLRCDPISGHDNLYWYRRVMGKEIKFLLHFVKESKQDESGMPNNRFLAERTGGTYSTLKVQPAELEDSGVYFCASSQGLAVIYEQYFGPGTRLTVT.

The chain couples TRBV13 to TRBJ2-1, with TRBD1 as a possible D gene (6 bases). V lost 0 bases and J 5 bases, leaving 8 bases between the germline ends. CDR3 length: 14 residues. Germline assignment: CDR1 PRHDT and CDR2 FYEKMQ (reference sequence). The CDR3 DNA reads as TGTGCCAGCAGCTTAGGACCAGGGGACAATGAGCAGTTCTTC. This sequence encodes CASSLGPGDNEQFF. Complete variable domain (other parts from reference TRBV13 and TRBJ2-1): AAGVIQSPRHLIKEKRETATLKCYPIPRHDTVYWYQQGPGQDPQFLISFYEKMQSDKGSIPDRFSAQQFSDYHSELNMSSLELGDSALYFCASSLGPGDNEQFFGPGTRLTVL.

By its share, this clone is medium-sized (0.01 to 0.1%). The chain has TRBV29-1 and TRBJ2-3; tentatively, D is TRBD1 or TRBD2 (5 bases each). CDR3 size: 12 residues. Trimming left V 7 bases short and J 5 bases short, with 13 bases between. The germline V gene encodes CDR1 SQVTM and CDR2 ANQGSEA. CDR3 residues: CSAGVGGDTQYF. The CDR3 nucleotides read TGCAGCGCTGGGGTTGGGGGAGATACGCAGTATTTT.

The J gene is TRBJ1-3, the V gene TRBV11-2, with a tentative D call TRBD1 (6 bases). The V and J ends lost 5 bases and 3 bases respectively, with 17 bases between them. CDR3 length equals 16 residues. The germline V gene encodes CDR1 SGHAT and CDR2 FQNNGV. CDR3 bases: TGTGCCAGCAGCCGCGGGGCACAGGGAGTTGGAAACACCATATATTTT. This sequence encodes CASSRGAQGVGNTIYF.

Here the CDR3 reads CASSDRVKGLNEQFF. In DNA form, the CDR3 reads TGTGCCAGCAGTGATCGGGTGAAGGGGCTAAATGAGCAGTTCTTC. The chain couples TRBV6-1 to TRBJ2-1, with D perhaps TRBD1 (5 bases). Trimming removed 3 bases at V and 7 bases at J, with 16 bases between. The germline gives CDR1 MNHNS, CDR2 SASEGT. CDR3 length: 15 residues.

This clone was picked up a small number of times. The genes are TRBV7-8 and TRBJ1-3; the match to TRBD1 covers 7 bases. The CDR3 is 18 residues long. V lost 2 bases to trimming and J lost 1 base; unmatched junction nucleotides: 11. Germline CDR1 reads SGHVS; CDR2 reads FQNEAQ. DNA of the CDR3: TGTGCCAGCAGCTTAAGGCGGTTCAGGGGGAGGTCTGGAAACACCATATATTTT. Translating gives CASSLRRFRGRSGNTIYF.

J is TRBJ2-1 and V is TRBV10-2, with D unresolved. V lost 2 bases and J 7 bases, leaving 12 bases between the germline ends. Germline V gives CDR1 WSHSY, CDR2 SAAADI. The CDR3 contains 14 residues. This CDR3 is CASSENYLGNEQFF. CDR3 nucleotides: TGCGCCAGCAGTGAGAACTACCTGGGGAATGAGCAGTTCTTC.

This chain uses TRBV11-2 with TRBJ2-1; D is possibly TRBD1 or TRBD2 (5 bases each). V was clipped by 1 base and J by 4 bases, with 14 bases between them. The CDR3 sequence is 16 residues long. Germline-derived CDR1 and CDR2 are SGHAT and FQNNGV. CDR3 in amino acids: CASSLGAQGRYNEQFF. The CDR3 nucleotides are TGTGCCAGCAGCTTAGGAGCCCAGGGACGATACAATGAGCAGTTCTTC.

The chain has TRBV19 and TRBJ1-2; 7 bases are a match to TRBD1. J was trimmed by 5 bases and V by 10 bases; bases with no gene match: 10. CDR3 length equals 13 residues. Germline V gives CDR1 LNHDA, CDR2 SQIVND (reference sequence). The CDR3 coding sequence is TGTGCCACCGGGTGGGACAGCGTTTATGGCTACACCTTC. This sequence encodes CATGWDSVYGYTF.

Relative to its sample, this clone is medium-sized (0.01 to 0.1%). V usage is TRBV11-1 and J usage is TRBJ2-3; no clear D gene. CDR3 size: 18 residues. V gave up 0 bases and J gave up 2 bases, with 18 bases separating them. Germline CDR1 is SGHAT and CDR2 is FQDESV (reference sequence). The DNA of the CDR3 is TGTGCCAGCAGCTTAGCGTCTGGCGGTCCTCTCGCCACAGATACGCAGTATTTT. This encodes CASSLASGGPLATDTQYF.

The J gene is TRBJ2-3, the V gene TRBV11-1; 8 bases fit TRBD1. CDR3 length equals 15 residues. From germline, CDR1 is SGHAT and CDR2 FQDESV (reference sequence). The V segment lost 5 bases and the J segment 3 bases; nucleotides outside the gene matches: 7. The CDR3 DNA follows: TGTGCCAGCAGCCCAGGGACAGGCGGAACAGATACGCAGTATTTT. This encodes CASSPGTGGTDTQYF.

The chain couples TRBV30 to TRBJ1-5, with no clear D. Germline CDR1 and CDR2: GTSNPN and SVGIG (reference sequence). This CDR3 comprises 12 residues. The germline V and J ends were trimmed by 0 bases and 7 bases, with 7 bases remaining between them. CDR3 loop: CAWSVLGQPQHF. The CDR3 DNA reads as TGTGCCTGGAGTGTACTAGGCCAGCCCCAGCATTTT. Filled out from reference TRBV30 and TRBJ1-5, the complete variable domain reads SQTIHQWPATLVQPVGSPLSLECTVEGTSNPNLYWYRQAAGRGLQLLFYSVGIGQISSEVPQNLSASRPQDRQFILSSKKLLLSDSGFYLCAWSVLGQPQHFGDGTRLSIL.

The rearrangement joins TRBV28 to TRBJ1-5, with unresolved D. This CDR3 is 13 amino acids long. The germline gives CDR1 MDHEN, CDR2 SYDVKM. The V end lost 8 bases, the J end lost 0 bases, and 8 bases lay between the germline ends. The CDR3 is CASAFYSNQPQHF. The CDR3 DNA sequence: TGTGCCAGCGCCTTTTATAGCAATCAGCCCCAGCATTTT.

The count of this clone is one. The CDR3, as DNA: TGCGCCAGCAGCTTTTCTCTAGCGGGGGTTGAGCAGTTCTTC. Residues: CASSFSLAGVEQFF. V usage is TRBV5-1 and J usage is TRBJ2-1; TRBD2 matches 10 bases. Losses at the gene ends were 2 bases for V and 9 bases for J; bases not matched to a gene: 5. Looked up from germline, CDR1 is SGHRS and CDR2 is YFSETQ. This CDR3 is built from 14 residues.